Sequencing of this T cell receptor beta chain was carried out in a study of blood T cell repertoires in COVID-19. Study-level background: From T cells, B-cell-depleted T cells, or PBMCs came the material, which was cDNA or gDNA.

The V end lost 1 base, the J end lost 2 bases, and 8 bases lay between the germline ends. Per the germline V gene, CDR1 is SGHAT and CDR2 is FQNNGV. The CDR3 loop spans 14 amino acids. Original processing notes: Nucleated cell counts were estimated from reference gene primer amplification. Some clones are missing from TCRdb's copy, which holds only in-frame ones; the method was immunoSEQ multiplex PCR. V and J calls and clone size come straight from that table; D and trimming were deduced from the DNA. Altogether fewer than 250,000 clones are present, around 84% being singletons, with the ten largest covering less than 4.5%.

Sequences were obtained from peripheral blood. V is TRBV11-2 and J is TRBJ1-2; no clear D gene. This clonotype was obtained from a man aged 50-59 years with acute or convalescent COVID-19. DNA for the CDR3: TGTGCCAGCAGCTTAGTTGAGGGCAACTATGGCTACACCTTC. Its protein is CASSLVEGNYGYTF.